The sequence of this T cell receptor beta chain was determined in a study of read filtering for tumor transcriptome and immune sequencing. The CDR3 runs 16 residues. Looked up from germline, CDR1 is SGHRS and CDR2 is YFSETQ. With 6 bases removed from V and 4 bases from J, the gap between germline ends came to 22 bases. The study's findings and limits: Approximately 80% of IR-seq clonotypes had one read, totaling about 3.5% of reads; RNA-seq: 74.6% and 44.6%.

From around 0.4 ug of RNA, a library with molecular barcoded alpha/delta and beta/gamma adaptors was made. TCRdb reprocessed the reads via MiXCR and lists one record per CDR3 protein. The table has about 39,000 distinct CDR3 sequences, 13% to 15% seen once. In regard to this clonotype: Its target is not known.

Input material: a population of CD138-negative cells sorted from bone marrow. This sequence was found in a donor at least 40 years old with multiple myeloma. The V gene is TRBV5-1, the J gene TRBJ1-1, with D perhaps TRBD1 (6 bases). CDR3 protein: CASTFTGSGDSTEAFF. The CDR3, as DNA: TGCGCCAGCACATTCACAGGGAGTGGCGATAGCACTGAAGCTTTCTTT.